This TCR beta chain came from a study of blood T cell repertoires in COVID-19. Study context: Spain, Italy and the United States supplied samples that represented acute and convalescent COVID-19. T cells, B-cell-depleted T cells, or PBMCs supplied cDNA or gDNA.

Per germline, CDR1 LGHNA and CDR2 YNFKEQ. CDR3 length: 15 residues. Trimming took 4 bases from V and 4 from J, leaving 14 bases between them. While infection was still active, Seattle patients were enrolled and then followed longitudinally. Per the original data handling: Estimates of nucleated cell counts were drawn from the amplification of reference gene primers. Clones were sequenced by immunoSEQ multiplex PCR, and TCRdb holds only the in-frame ones, with some missing. The V and J calls and the clone size are those of that table, but D and trimming were determined from the DNA. The sample has hundreds of thousands of clones; around 89% are singletons.

The source is a woman younger than 45 with COVID-19, enrolled during active disease. The sample taken for sequencing was peripheral blood. This chain uses TRBV4-2 with TRBJ1-5, with TRBD1 as a possible D gene (6 bases). CDR3 amino acids: CASSPQTGSNQPQHF. The CDR3 coding sequence is TGTGCCAGCAGCCCCCAGACAGGATCAAATCAGCCCCAGCATTTT.